This T cell receptor beta chain was identified in a study of tumor and adjacent non-tumor tissue in lung cancer. Across the study: Stage I to III disease affected about nine men and roughly 5 women aged roughly 31 to 85.

The trim removed 7 bases at V and 2 bases at J, leaving 8 bases unmatched. CDR3 length: 17 amino acids. Looked up from germline, CDR1 is MGHRA and CDR2 is YSYEKL. RNA was extracted from bulk tissue without any cell sorting. This non-tumor lung sample came from over 3 cm beyond the tumor edge. Three rounds of nested PCR, following a modified ARM-PCR protocol, produced the TCRbeta library. TCRdb recomputed calls from the multiplex PCR reads with MiXCR, one row per CDR3 protein. This table has about 48,000 distinct CDR3 sequences, roughly 60% appearing once. The TCR was taken from a woman in her seventies with non-small cell lung cancer. Sequencing was performed on distant non-tumor lung tissue. This rearrangement joins TRBV4-1 to TRBJ2-3, with 14 bases identical to TRBD2. The CDR3 region is CASTQAGLAGATDTQYF. CDR3 DNA: TGCGCCAGCACTCAAGCGGGACTAGCGGGGGCCACAGATACGCAGTATTTT.